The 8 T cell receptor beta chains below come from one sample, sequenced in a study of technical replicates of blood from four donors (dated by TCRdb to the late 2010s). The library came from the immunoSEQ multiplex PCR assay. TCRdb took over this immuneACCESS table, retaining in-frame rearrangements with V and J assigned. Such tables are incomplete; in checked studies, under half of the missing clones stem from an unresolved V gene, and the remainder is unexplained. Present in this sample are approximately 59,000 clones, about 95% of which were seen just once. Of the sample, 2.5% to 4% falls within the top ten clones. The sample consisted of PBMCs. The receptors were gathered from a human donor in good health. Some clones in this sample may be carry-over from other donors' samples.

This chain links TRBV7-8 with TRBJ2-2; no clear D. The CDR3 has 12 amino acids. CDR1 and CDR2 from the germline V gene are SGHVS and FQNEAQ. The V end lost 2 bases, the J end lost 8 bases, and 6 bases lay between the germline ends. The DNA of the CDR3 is TGTGCCAGCAGCTTAATTCCAGGGGAGCTGTTTTTT. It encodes CASSLIPGELFF.

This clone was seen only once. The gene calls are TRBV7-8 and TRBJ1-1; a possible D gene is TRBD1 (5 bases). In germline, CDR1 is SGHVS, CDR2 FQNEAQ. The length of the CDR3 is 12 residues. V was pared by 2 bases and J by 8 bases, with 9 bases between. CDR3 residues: CASSLFTGEAFF. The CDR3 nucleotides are TGTGCCAGCAGCTTATTTACAGGCGAAGCTTTCTTT.

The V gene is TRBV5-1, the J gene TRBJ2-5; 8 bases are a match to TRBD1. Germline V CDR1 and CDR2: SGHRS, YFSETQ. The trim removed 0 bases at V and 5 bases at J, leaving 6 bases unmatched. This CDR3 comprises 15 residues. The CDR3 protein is CASSLGDRMRETQYF. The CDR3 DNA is TGCGCCAGCAGCTTGGGGGACAGGATGCGGGAGACCCAGTACTTC.

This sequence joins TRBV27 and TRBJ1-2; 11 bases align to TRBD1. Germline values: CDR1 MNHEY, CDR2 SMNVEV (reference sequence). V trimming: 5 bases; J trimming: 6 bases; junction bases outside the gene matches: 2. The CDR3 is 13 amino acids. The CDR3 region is CASSLGQGDGYTF. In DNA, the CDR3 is TGTGCCAGCAGTCTGGGACAGGGGGATGGCTACACCTTC.

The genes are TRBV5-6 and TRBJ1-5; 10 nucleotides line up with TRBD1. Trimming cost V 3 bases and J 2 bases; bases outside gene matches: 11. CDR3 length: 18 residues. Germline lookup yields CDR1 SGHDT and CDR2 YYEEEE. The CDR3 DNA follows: TGTGCCAGCAGCTCCAGAGAGAGACAGGGGGCTGGCAATCAGCCCCAGCATTTT. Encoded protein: CASSSRERQGAGNQPQHF.

In DNA form, the CDR3 reads TGTGCCAGCAGTGAACGCAGGGGACGAGGGAAGACTGAAGCTTTCTTT. It specifies CASSERRGRGKTEAFF. The chain combines TRBV2 with TRBJ1-1, with TRBD1 as a possible D gene (6 bases). Germline values: CDR1 SNHLY, CDR2 FYNNEI. The CDR3 length is 16 residues. The V end lost 2 bases, the J end lost 5 bases, and 18 bases lay between the germline ends.

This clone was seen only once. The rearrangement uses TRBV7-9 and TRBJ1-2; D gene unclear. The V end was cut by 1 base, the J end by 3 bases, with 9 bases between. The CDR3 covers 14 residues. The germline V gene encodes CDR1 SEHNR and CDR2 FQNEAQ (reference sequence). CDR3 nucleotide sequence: TGTGCCAGCAGCTTAGGGGCCAGAGACTATGGCTACACCTTC. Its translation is CASSLGARDYGYTF.

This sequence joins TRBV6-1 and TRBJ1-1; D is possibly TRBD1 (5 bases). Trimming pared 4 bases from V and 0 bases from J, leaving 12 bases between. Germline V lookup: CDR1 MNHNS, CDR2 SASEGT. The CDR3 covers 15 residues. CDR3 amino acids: CASSGQGGMNTEAFF. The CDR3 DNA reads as TGTGCCAGCAGTGGGCAGGGAGGCATGAACACTGAAGCTTTCTTT.